The 21 T cell receptor beta chains listed next were all sequenced from one sample in a study of cytomegalovirus exposure and HLA in healthy donors (dated by TCRdb to about 2017). Libraries were made using the immunoSEQ multiplex PCR assay. The multiplex PCR relied on a mix of 60 forward primers for TCR Vbeta segments and 13 reverse primers for TCR Jbeta segments. Sourced from immuneACCESS, this table was stored by TCRdb with only in-frame sequences that have V and J called. A share of the clones is absent; for the studies checked, an unresolved V gene accounts for under half, and the remainder has no known explanation. The sample data list some 140,000 clones, and roughly 80% of these were observed just once. 3.1% of the sample lies in the top ten. Sequenced material: PBMCs. The receptors stem from a female donor in good health and CMV-seronegative.

This clone was counted a single time. This chain uses TRBV19 with TRBJ2-3, with D perhaps TRBD2 (6 bases). The germline V and J ends were trimmed by 7 bases and 5 bases, with 16 bases remaining between them. This CDR3 has 14 amino acids. From germline, CDR1 is LNHDA and CDR2 SQIVND (reference sequence). The CDR3 DNA reads TGTGCCAGTACCCAAACTCAGGGAGGAGATACGCAGTATTTT. The encoded protein is CASTQTQGGDTQYF.

The chain carries TRBV30 and TRBJ1-1, with D possibly TRBD1 on 5 matching bases. This CDR3 region has 13 residues. Trimming took off 4 bases at V and 4 bases at J, with 13 bases between the two ends. CDR1 GTSNPN and CDR2 SVGIG come from the germline V gene (reference sequence). Written as DNA, the CDR3 is TGTGCCTGGACCGTCAGGGATATCACTGAAGCTTTCTTT. It translates to CAWTVRDITEAFF.

The table lists this clone with a count of one. The genes are TRBV29-1 and TRBJ1-2; D may be TRBD1 (5 bases). V was pared by 3 bases and J by 8 bases, with 16 bases between. The germline V gene has CDR1 SQVTM and CDR2 ANQGSEA. This CDR3 has 13 residues. The CDR3 sequence is CSVDPAGGNGYTF. CDR3 DNA: TGCAGCGTTGACCCGGCCGGGGGAAACGGCTACACCTTC.

The chain carries TRBV7-2 and TRBJ1-1; 7 nucleotides match TRBD1. The CDR3 totals 16 residues. The V segment lost 6 bases and the J segment 3 bases; nucleotides outside the gene matches: 13. Germline V gene data show CDR1 as SGHTA and CDR2 as FQGNSA. CDR3 bases: TGTGCCAGCAGGCCTCGACAGGGCCTGAGGGACACTGAAGCTTTCTTT. It translates to CASRPRQGLRDTEAFF.

This sequence joins TRBV27 and TRBJ2-5; D is possibly TRBD2 (5 bases). The ends were cut back, 5 bases at V and 4 bases at J, with 20 bases in the middle. Germline values: CDR1 MNHEY, CDR2 SMNVEV (reference sequence). This CDR3 has 16 amino acids. The CDR3 spells CASSANPPTGGETQYF. CDR3 nucleotide sequence: TGTGCCAGCAGTGCAAACCCTCCAACCGGAGGAGAGACCCAGTACTTC.

The chain combines TRBV7-3 with TRBJ1-1; TRBD1 might be the D (5 bases). The CDR3 contains 13 residues. V gave up 5 bases and J gave up 6 bases, with 13 bases separating them. Germline V gene sequence: CDR1 SGHTA, CDR2 FQGTGA. CDR3 residues: CASSPREGAEAFF. The CDR3 DNA reads TGTGCCAGCAGCCCCAGGGAGGGCGCTGAAGCTTTCTTT.

The gene calls are TRBV6-5 and TRBJ2-3, with D tentatively TRBD2 (5 bases). Germline V gives CDR1 MNHEY, CDR2 SVGAGI. V dropped 5 bases and J dropped 5 bases, with 14 bases sitting between them. The CDR3 is 14 residues long. Here the CDR3 reads CASSPPGWQDTQYF. The CDR3 nucleotides are TGTGCCAGCAGTCCCCCGGGATGGCAAGATACGCAGTATTTT.

This clone has a single count. The rearrangement links TRBV6-1 to TRBJ2-6; a weak D match, TRBD2 (6 bases). This CDR3 comprises 16 residues. Between the trimmed V and J ends, which lost 0 bases and 0 bases, there was a span of 6 bases. Germline assignment: CDR1 MNHNS and CDR2 SASEGT. The CDR3 sequence is CASSEASGSGANVLTF. In DNA form, the CDR3 reads TGTGCCAGCAGTGAAGCTAGCGGCTCTGGGGCCAACGTCCTGACTTTC.

This clone was seen only a few times. The V gene is TRBV9, the J gene TRBJ2-7, with 10 bases matching TRBD1. The CDR3 loop spans 14 amino acids. CDR1 is SGDLS and CDR2 is YYNGEE in the germline V gene. Trimming cost V 4 bases and J 4 bases; bases outside gene matches: 5. CDR3 region: CASSPRTGGYEQYF. Here the CDR3 DNA reads TGTGCCAGCAGCCCCCGGACAGGGGGTTACGAGCAGTACTTC.

The chain has TRBV7-8 and TRBJ1-2; D remains unclear. This CDR3 comprises 15 residues. Germline values: CDR1 SGHVS, CDR2 FQNEAQ. V lost 4 bases, J lost 0 bases, and 12 bases lay in between. The CDR3 region is CASSSRQSANYGYTF. The DNA of the CDR3 is TGTGCCAGCAGCTCCCGCCAGTCCGCTAACTATGGCTACACCTTC.

This clone showed up just once. The chain combines TRBV5-6 with TRBJ2-7; 7 bases align to TRBD2. Per germline, CDR1 SGHDT and CDR2 YYEEEE. V shed 4 bases and J 4 bases; nucleotides not matched to a gene: 17. CDR3 length: 17 residues. CDR3 sequence (DNA): TGTGCCAGCAGCACTGGGAGGTTCAGCGGGATTGGATACGAGCAGTACTTC. It specifies CASSTGRFSGIGYEQYF.

V usage is TRBV5-3 and J usage is TRBJ2-7; D is possibly TRBD2 (5 bases). TRBV5-3 is an ORF, with its function uncertain. The CDR3 spans 14 residues. V lost 0 bases, J lost 7 bases, and 14 bases lay in between. CDR3 residues: CARSLGRRLWEQYF. CDR3 DNA: TGTGCCAGAAGCTTGGGACGGAGACTATGGGAGCAGTACTTC.

The table lists this clone with a few counts. The DNA of the CDR3 is TGCGCCAGCAGCTCCGACAAGGGTGGGAGGGGTCTTCAGTACTTC. Translated, it gives CASSSDKGGRGLQYF. The chain couples TRBV5-1 to TRBJ2-4; TRBD2 agrees at 7 bases. The CDR3 spans 15 residues. CDR1 is SGHRS and CDR2 is YFSETQ in the germline V gene. V gave up 3 bases and J gave up 11 bases; unmatched junction bases: 14.

V usage is TRBV10-1 and J usage is TRBJ2-1; 9 nucleotides line up with TRBD2. Germline CDR1 and CDR2: WNHNN and SYGVQD (reference sequence). The CDR3 runs to 14 residues. After removal of 8 bases from V and 5 bases from J, the junction contained 7 bases not matched to a gene. The CDR3 bases are TGCGCCAGCGAAGCGGGAGGCCCCAACAATGAGCAGTTCTTC. Translation gives CASEAGGPNNEQFF.

V and J are TRBV6-1 and TRBJ2-1, with 10 bases matching TRBD2. This CDR3 is built from 14 residues. Trimming removed 10 bases from V and 3 bases from J; junction bases left unmatched: 6. Germline V gives CDR1 MNHNS, CDR2 SASEGT. The CDR3 spells CATYSSGGYNEQFF. The DNA for the CDR3 is TGTGCCACCTACTCTAGCGGGGGCTACAATGAGCAGTTCTTC.

CDR3 region: CASSVMGLPNEKLFF. The CDR3 DNA reads as TGTGCCAGCAGCGTAATGGGACTGCCTAATGAAAAACTGTTTTTT. The chain uses TRBV9 and TRBJ1-4, with D possibly matching TRBD1 (5 bases). With 1 base removed from V and 3 bases from J, the gap between germline ends came to 10 bases. The germline V gene has CDR1 SGDLS and CDR2 YYNGEE. CDR3 size: 15 residues.

This clone was found a few times. The chain couples TRBV5-1 to TRBJ1-4; 9 nucleotides agree with TRBD1. V lost 4 bases, J lost 9 bases, and 10 bases stayed unmatched. Germline V gene data show CDR1 as SGHRS and CDR2 as YFSETQ. CDR3 size: 15 residues. The CDR3 protein is CASSPHGQGSKKLFF. In DNA, the CDR3 is TGCGCCAGCAGCCCGCACGGACAGGGGTCGAAAAAACTGTTTTTT.

Comments on this clone: The same CDR3 is also encoded by other DNA sequences in this sample. The chain recombines TRBV2 with TRBJ1-2; D might be TRBD1 (6 bases). Germline lookup yields CDR1 SNHLY and CDR2 FYNNEI. The V and J ends lost 5 bases and 2 bases respectively, with 9 bases between them. The CDR3 length is 13 residues. The CDR3 DNA is TGTGCCAGCAGTCCAGACAGGAACTATGGCTACACCTTC. It encodes CASSPDRNYGYTF.

The chain is built from TRBV7-3 and TRBJ1-1, with D maybe TRBD1 (5 bases). V dropped 5 bases and J dropped 0 bases, with 13 bases sitting between them. CDR1 and CDR2 (germline): SGHTA, FQGTGA. The CDR3 length is 15 residues. The CDR3 bases are TGTGCCAGCAGCGAAGGGGCCACAGTGAACACTGAAGCTTTCTTT. This gives the protein CASSEGATVNTEAFF.

J is TRBJ2-1 and V is TRBV14; TRBD2 agrees at 7 bases. There are 12 residues in the CDR3. CDR1 is SGHDN and CDR2 is FVKESK in the germline V gene. With 5 bases clipped from V and 7 bases from J, the junction kept 2 bases outside the gene matches. CDR3 amino acids: CASSNSGNEQFF. The CDR3 DNA follows: TGTGCCAGCAGCAATAGCGGGAATGAGCAGTTCTTC.

The J gene is TRBJ1-5, the V gene TRBV6-6; D not resolved. Germline V gives CDR1 MNHNY, CDR2 SVGAGI (reference sequence). The germline V and J ends were trimmed by 4 bases and 4 bases, with 8 bases remaining between them. This CDR3 has 13 amino acids. The CDR3 DNA is TGTGCCAGCAGTTCCGACTGGAATCAGCCCCAGCATTTT. Protein sequence: CASSSDWNQPQHF.